This T cell receptor beta chain was obtained from a study of CD8 T cells in ankylosing spondylitis. The CDR3 length is 15 residues. V dropped 3 bases and J dropped 3; count of bases not matched to a gene: 7. The germline gives CDR1 ENHRY, CDR2 SYGVKD. Worth noting for this clonotype: Its target is unknown.

TCRdb re-derived calls from the 5' RACE reads in MiXCR, one entry per CDR3 protein. The data show roughly 130,000 distinct CDR3 sequences, 6.5% to 8.5% seen once. General study findings and limits: Blood of patients with ankylosing spondylitis appeared to be characterized by a TCR beta motif of several highly homologous variants.

The receptor's source is a male donor with ankylosing spondylitis. Input material: synovial fluid, either unsorted or a sorted T cell fraction (not recorded which). The rearrangement uses TRBV10-3 and TRBJ2-7, with 8 bases lining up with TRBD2. The CDR3 DNA reads as TGTGCCATCAGTGAAGGCGGGAGGACACACTACGAGCAGTACTTC. Translating gives CAISEGGRTHYEQYF.